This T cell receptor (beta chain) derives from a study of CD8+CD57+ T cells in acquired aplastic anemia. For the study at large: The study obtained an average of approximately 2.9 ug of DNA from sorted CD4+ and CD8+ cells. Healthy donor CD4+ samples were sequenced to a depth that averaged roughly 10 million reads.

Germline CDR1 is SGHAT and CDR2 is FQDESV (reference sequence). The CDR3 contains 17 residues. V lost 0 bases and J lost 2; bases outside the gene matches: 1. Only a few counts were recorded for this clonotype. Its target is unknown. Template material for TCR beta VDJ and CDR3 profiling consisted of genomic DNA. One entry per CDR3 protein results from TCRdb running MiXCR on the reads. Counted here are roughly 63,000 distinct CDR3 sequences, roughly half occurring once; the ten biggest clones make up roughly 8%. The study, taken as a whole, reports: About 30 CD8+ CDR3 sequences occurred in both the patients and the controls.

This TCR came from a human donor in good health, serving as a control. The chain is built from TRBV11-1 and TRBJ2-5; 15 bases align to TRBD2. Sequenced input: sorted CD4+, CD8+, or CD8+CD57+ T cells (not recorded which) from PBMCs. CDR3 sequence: CASSLAGLAGGQETQYF. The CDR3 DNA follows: TGTGCCAGCAGCTTAGCGGGACTAGCGGGGGGACAAGAGACCCAGTACTTC.